This is a list of T cell receptor beta chains from one sample in a study of T cell repertoires in cytomegalovirus infection. TCRdb reprocessed the reads with MiXCR, giving one entry per CDR3 protein. The sample comprises around 740,000 distinct CDR3 sequences, 35% of which are singletons, and 2.8% rests with the top ten. Sequences were obtained from PBMCs. The receptors were sampled from a human donor in good health (CMV status not recorded). Some clones in this sample may be carry-over from other donors' samples. CDR3s include the opening cysteine and the closing phenylalanine or tryptophan. A D gene is named only where the DNA matches it firmly. The listing skips clone size in some rows; elsewhere it reads once, few, many or a size class.

d_call	cdr3_length	clone_size	v_call	j_call	cdr3_nt	cdr3_aa
TRBD2	16	NA	TRBV15	TRBJ2-1	TGTGCCACCGACGGCCAATCTAGCGGGGTCGGCAATGAGCAGTTCTTC	CATDGQSSGVGNEQFF
NA	16	NA	TRBV6-5	TRBJ1-4	TGTGCCAGCAGTTACGCGGCAGCCCTAACGGGTGAAAAACTGTTTTTT	CASSYAAALTGEKLFF
NA	13	NA	TRBV6-2/TRBV6-3	TRBJ1-5	TGTGCCAGCAGTTACCGGCCTGATCAGCCCCAGCATTTT	CASSYRPDQPQHF
TRBD1	16	NA	TRBV7-9	TRBJ2-5	TGTGCCAGCAGCTCGACAGGGGGACAGGAGCAAGAGACCCAGTACTTC	CASSSTGGQEQETQYF
TRBD1	16	few	TRBV6-5	TRBJ2-7	TGTGCCAGCAAATATTACGCCGGGACAGGGAGCTACGAGCAGTACTTC	CASKYYAGTGSYEQYF
NA	17	few	TRBV5-4	TRBJ1-2	TGTGCCAGCAGCTTGAATCCGGACTCCGGATCGGGCTATGGCTACACCTTC	CASSLNPDSGSGYGYTF
NA	15	few	TRBV6-1	TRBJ1-5	TGTGCCAGCAGCCTGTCCGTGGGGGGCAATCAGCCCCAGCATTTT	CASSLSVGGNQPQHF
NA	16	NA	TRBV10-3	TRBJ2-2	TGTGCCATCAGTGAGAGGTTCAGGGGCGAGGACGGGGAGCTGTTTTTT	CAISERFRGEDGELFF
NA	14	NA	TRBV12-3/TRBV12-4	TRBJ2-5	TGTGCCAGCAGTTCCGATCCTAAGGGAGAGACCCAGTACTTC	CASSSDPKGETQYF
NA	13	NA	TRBV6-1	TRBJ1-6	TGTGCCAGCGGAACAGGGAAAAATTCACTCCTCCACTTT	CASGTGKNSLLHF
TRBD2	17	NA	TRBV7-2	TRBJ2-5	TGTGCCAGCAGCTTAGCCGCTAGCGGGAGAGGGCAAGAGACCCAGTACTTC	CASSLAASGRGQETQYF
NA	12	few	TRBV6-6	TRBJ1-3	TGTGCCAGCAGTGTTCCCAAGACGAACATATATTTT	CASSVPKTNIYF
NA	11	few	TRBV20-1	TRBJ2-5	TGCAGTGCTAGGTTGGGGGAGACCCAGTACTTC	CSARLGETQYF
NA	15	few	TRBV7-9	TRBJ2-7	TGTGCCAGCAGCTCCGGCGGGGGCCGGAGGGACGAGCAGTACTTC	CASSSGGGRRDEQYF
TRBD2	14	NA	TRBV7-2	TRBJ2-1	TGTGCCAGCAGCATAGCGGGTATCTACAAGGAGCAGTTCTTC	CASSIAGIYKEQFF
NA	11	NA	TRBV2	TRBJ2-1	TGTGCCAGCAGTGAACTGGGCCTCGGGTTCTTC	CASSELGLGFF
NA	13	NA	TRBV12-5	TRBJ1-1	TGTGCTAGTGGTTTGTCAGAGAACACTGAAGCTTTCTTT	CASGLSENTEAFF
TRBD1	16	once	TRBV28	TRBJ2-1	TGTGCCAGTTTATCTAAGACAGGGGGGTCCTACAATGAGCAGTTCTTC	CASLSKTGGSYNEQFF
TRBD1	18	many	TRBV7-2	TRBJ2-1	TGTGCCAGCAGCTTAAAGGGTTCGGTGGGAACAGGGGGCAATGAGCAGTTCTTC	CASSLKGSVGTGGNEQFF
NA	13	NA	TRBV6-8	TRBJ1-1	TGTGCCAGCAGTGACCCGACAGTAAGTGCCGCTTTCTTT	CASSDPTVSAAFF
TRBD1	14	many	TRBV7-2	TRBJ1-4	TGTGCCAGCAGCCGGGACAGGAAAGATGAAAAACTGTTTTTT	CASSRDRKDEKLFF
NA	16	NA	TRBV3-1	TRBJ1-3	TGTGCCAGCAGCCCTCATGGGGGAGATTCTGGAAACACCATATATTTT	CASSPHGGDSGNTIYF
TRBD1	16	NA	TRBV6-2/TRBV6-3	TRBJ2-7	TGTGCCAGCAGTTACTCGCCCCGGGACAGAACCTACGAGCAGTACTTC	CASSYSPRDRTYEQYF
TRBD1	13	NA	TRBV20-1	TRBJ1-1	TGCAGTGCTAGACCAGGGGGCCAGCCTGAAGCTTTCTTT	CSARPGGQPEAFF
NA	15	NA	TRBV23-1	TRBJ2-5	TGCGCCAGAAGTCACAGGGTCCCGAACCAAGAGACCCAGTACTTC	CARSHRVPNQETQYF
NA	13	NA	TRBV28	TRBJ1-2	TGTGCCAGCGCCCCAGCCAGGGGTGGTGGCTACACCTTC	CASAPARGGGYTF
TRBD2	21	many	TRBV7-2	TRBJ2-5	TGTGCCAGCAGCCGAAAACCAACTCAGACACTAGCGGGAGGGGTTGGGGAGACCCAGTACTTC	CASSRKPTQTLAGGVGETQYF
TRBD2	16	few	TRBV3-1	TRBJ2-3	TGTGCCAGCAGCCAGGATGGCGGGGGACGGACAGATACGCAGTATTTT	CASSQDGGGRTDTQYF
NA	15	NA	TRBV5-1	TRBJ2-7	TGCGCCAGCAGATCGATCGGGCTGCAAATCTACGAGCAGTACTTC	CASRSIGLQIYEQYF
TRBD2	15	NA	TRBV19	TRBJ2-3	TGTGCCAGTAGCTTATGGACTAGCGGGAGTGATACGCAGTATTTT	CASSLWTSGSDTQYF
TRBD1	15	NA	TRBV29-1	TRBJ2-3	TGCAGCGGGGGATTGCCGACAGGGAGCACAGATACGCAGTATTTT	CSGGLPTGSTDTQYF
TRBD2	18	NA	TRBV3-1	TRBJ2-3	TGTGCCAGCAGCCAAGATCGCCTCTTGGCGGGGGTCACAGATACGCAGTATTTT	CASSQDRLLAGVTDTQYF